The rows below give T cell receptor beta chains drawn from one sample of a study of cytomegalovirus exposure and HLA in healthy donors. Data came from immunoSEQ multiplex PCR; TCRdb stores just in-frame clones and leaves some out. The sample contains roughly 300,000 clones, approximately 90% of which appear only once. The sequenced sample was PBMCs. The receptors stem from a woman in her twenties or thirties in good health and CMV-seropositive. CDR3s include the opening cysteine and the closing phenylalanine or tryptophan. D genes are given only for firm matches. The size field is filled for only some rows; it gives once, few, many or a size class.

d_call: TRBD2
clone_size: once
v_call: TRBV15
j_call: TRBJ2-2
cdr3_aa: CATTPGEGNAGELFF
cdr3_nt: TGTGCCACCACCCCGGGGGAGGGGAACGCCGGGGAGCTGTTTTTT

d_call: NA
clone_size: NA
v_call: TRBV28
j_call: TRBJ2-1
cdr3_aa: CASSLRVGDYNEQFF
cdr3_nt: TGTGCCAGCAGTTTAAGGGTGGGCGACTACAATGAGCAGTTCTTC

d_call: NA
clone_size: NA
v_call: TRBV7-8
j_call: TRBJ2-6
cdr3_aa: CASSLEASLTSGANVLTF
cdr3_nt: TGTGCCAGCAGCTTAGAAGCAAGCTTGACCTCTGGGGCCAACGTCCTGACTTTC

d_call: NA
clone_size: NA
v_call: TRBV7-2
j_call: TRBJ1-4
cdr3_aa: CASSFSTEKLFF
cdr3_nt: TGTGCCAGCAGCTTCAGCACGGAAAAACTGTTTTTT

d_call: TRBD2
clone_size: NA
v_call: TRBV30
j_call: TRBJ2-1
cdr3_aa: CAWSELAGGRYNEQFF
cdr3_nt: TGTGCCTGGAGCGAACTAGCGGGGGGCAGGTACAATGAGCAGTTCTTC

d_call: TRBD2
clone_size: NA
v_call: TRBV29-1
j_call: TRBJ2-2
cdr3_aa: CSVVGLAEQLTGELFF
cdr3_nt: TGCAGCGTTGTCGGACTAGCGGAGCAACTTACCGGGGAGCTGTTTTTT

d_call: NA
clone_size: once
v_call: TRBV29-1
j_call: TRBJ2-2
cdr3_aa: CSAQGLNTGELFF
cdr3_nt: TGCAGCGCTCAGGGTTTGAACACCGGGGAGCTGTTTTTT

d_call: NA
clone_size: NA
v_call: TRBV4-3
j_call: TRBJ1-4
cdr3_aa: CASSQEVRVRAANEKLFF
cdr3_nt: TGCGCCAGCAGCCAAGAGGTCAGGGTTCGGGCGGCTAATGAAAAACTGTTTTTT

d_call: NA
clone_size: NA
v_call: TRBV11-3
j_call: TRBJ2-7
cdr3_aa: CASSLGGGYEQYF
cdr3_nt: TGTGCCAGCAGCTTGGGCGGAGGCTACGAGCAGTACTTC

d_call: NA
clone_size: NA
v_call: TRBV20-1
j_call: TRBJ2-7
cdr3_aa: CSARERYEQYF
cdr3_nt: TGCAGTGCACGAGAACGCTACGAGCAGTACTTC

d_call: TRBD2
clone_size: NA
v_call: TRBV18
j_call: TRBJ2-7
cdr3_aa: CASSQPGLAGYEQYF
cdr3_nt: TGTGCCAGCTCGCAACCGGGACTAGCGGGCTACGAGCAGTACTTC

d_call: TRBD1
clone_size: NA
v_call: TRBV5-1
j_call: TRBJ2-5
cdr3_aa: CASSLGTGLETQYF
cdr3_nt: TGCGCCAGCAGCTTGGGGACAGGGTTGGAGACCCAGTACTTC

d_call: TRBD1
clone_size: NA
v_call: TRBV4-2
j_call: TRBJ1-1
cdr3_aa: CASSQATGTAHQMNTEAFF
cdr3_nt: TGTGCCAGCAGCCAAGCTACGGGGACAGCCCACCAAATGAACACTGAAGCTTTCTTT

d_call: NA
clone_size: few
v_call: TRBV9
j_call: TRBJ2-7
cdr3_aa: CASSVVPREANEQYF
cdr3_nt: TGTGCCAGCAGCGTAGTGCCCAGGGAGGCCAACGAGCAGTACTTC

d_call: NA
clone_size: NA
v_call: TRBV19
j_call: TRBJ2-7
cdr3_aa: CASSDRPSYEQYF
cdr3_nt: TGTGCCAGTTCTGACAGGCCCTCCTACGAGCAGTACTTC

d_call: NA
clone_size: NA
v_call: TRBV9
j_call: TRBJ1-2
cdr3_aa: CASTPGRNYGYTF
cdr3_nt: TGTGCCAGCACCCCGGGACGGAACTATGGCTACACCTTC

d_call: TRBD2
clone_size: NA
v_call: TRBV28
j_call: TRBJ2-3
cdr3_aa: CASSLTSGTADTQYF
cdr3_nt: TGTGCCAGCAGTTTAACTAGCGGGACCGCAGATACGCAGTATTTT

d_call: NA
clone_size: NA
v_call: TRBV15
j_call: TRBJ2-1
cdr3_aa: CATSTRDLSYNEQFF
cdr3_nt: TGTGCCACCAGCACCCGGGACCTCTCCTACAATGAGCAGTTCTTC

d_call: TRBD2
clone_size: NA
v_call: TRBV6-4
j_call: TRBJ2-3
cdr3_aa: CASSERAGGLSDTQYF
cdr3_nt: TGTGCCAGCAGTGAAAGGGCGGGAGGTTTATCGGATACGCAGTATTTT

d_call: TRBD1
clone_size: NA
v_call: TRBV5-5
j_call: TRBJ1-5
cdr3_aa: CASSLGQGGQPQHF
cdr3_nt: TGTGCCAGCAGCTTAGGACAGGGCGGCCAGCCCCAGCATTTT

d_call: NA
clone_size: NA
v_call: TRBV19
j_call: TRBJ2-7
cdr3_aa: CASRSQGYEQYF
cdr3_nt: TGTGCCAGTAGATCACAGGGTTACGAGCAGTACTTC

d_call: NA
clone_size: once
v_call: TRBV6-1
j_call: TRBJ1-2
cdr3_aa: CASTGDYGYTF
cdr3_nt: TGTGCCAGCACAGGGGACTATGGCTACACCTTC

d_call: TRBD1
clone_size: NA
v_call: TRBV7-9
j_call: TRBJ2-7
cdr3_aa: CASSLGAGGIKSYEQYF
cdr3_nt: TGTGCCAGCAGCTTAGGTGCAGGGGGTATCAAATCCTACGAGCAGTACTTC

d_call: NA
clone_size: NA
v_call: TRBV7-9
j_call: TRBJ2-1
cdr3_aa: CASSLRGNYNEQFF
cdr3_nt: TGTGCCAGCAGCTTAAGAGGAAACTACAATGAGCAGTTCTTC

d_call: NA
clone_size: once
v_call: TRBV7-3
j_call: TRBJ2-7
cdr3_aa: CASATGGSGEQYF
cdr3_nt: TGTGCCAGCGCGACAGGTGGGAGCGGGGAGCAGTACTTC

d_call: NA
clone_size: NA
v_call: TRBV5-1
j_call: TRBJ1-1
cdr3_aa: CASSSTQRGTEAFF
cdr3_nt: TGCGCCAGCAGCTCAACCCAAAGAGGGACTGAAGCTTTCTTT

d_call: TRBD1
clone_size: NA
v_call: TRBV9
j_call: TRBJ2-2
cdr3_aa: CASSVAPDRGQAGELFF
cdr3_nt: TGTGCCAGCAGCGTAGCCCCCGACAGGGGGCAAGCCGGGGAGCTGTTTTTT

d_call: NA
clone_size: NA
v_call: TRBV15
j_call: TRBJ1-1
cdr3_aa: CATSRDRVNTEAFF
cdr3_nt: TGTGCCACCAGCAGAGATCGGGTGAACACTGAAGCTTTCTTT

d_call: TRBD1
clone_size: NA
v_call: TRBV6-5
j_call: TRBJ2-7
cdr3_aa: CASSPGTGSSYEQYF
cdr3_nt: TGTGCCAGCAGTCCCGGGACAGGGAGCTCCTACGAGCAGTACTTC

d_call: NA
clone_size: NA
v_call: TRBV5-1
j_call: TRBJ2-1
cdr3_aa: CASSPMTSSDSYNEQFF
cdr3_nt: TGCGCCAGCAGCCCGATGACCTCTAGCGACTCCTACAATGAGCAGTTCTTC

d_call: TRBD2
clone_size: NA
v_call: TRBV4-2
j_call: TRBJ2-4
cdr3_aa: CASSQGTSGRIIQYF
cdr3_nt: TGTGCCAGCAGCCAAGGGACTAGCGGGAGAATCATTCAGTACTTC

d_call: NA
clone_size: NA
v_call: TRBV4-3
j_call: TRBJ1-4
cdr3_aa: CASSQVGSGREKLFF
cdr3_nt: TGCGCCAGCAGCCAAGTAGGCAGTGGCAGAGAAAAACTGTTTTTT

d_call: NA
clone_size: NA
v_call: TRBV30
j_call: TRBJ2-7
cdr3_aa: CAWRGMFYEQYF
cdr3_nt: TGTGCCTGGAGGGGGATGTTCTACGAGCAGTACTTC

d_call: TRBD1
clone_size: NA
v_call: TRBV29-1
j_call: TRBJ2-7
cdr3_aa: CSVLQAQGNEQYF
cdr3_nt: TGCAGCGTCCTTCAAGCACAGGGGAACGAGCAGTACTTC

d_call: NA
clone_size: few
v_call: TRBV19
j_call: TRBJ2-5
cdr3_aa: CASSPQKGGRETQYF
cdr3_nt: TGTGCCAGTAGCCCTCAGAAAGGGGGGAGAGAGACCCAGTACTTC

d_call: TRBD1
clone_size: NA
v_call: TRBV5-1
j_call: TRBJ1-1
cdr3_aa: CASSSGQGGTEAFF
cdr3_nt: TGCGCCAGCAGCTCCGGACAGGGGGGCACTGAAGCTTTCTTT

d_call: NA
clone_size: NA
v_call: TRBV27
j_call: TRBJ1-6
cdr3_aa: CASRPGVGNSPLHF
cdr3_nt: TGTGCCAGCCGGCCGGGGGTGGGTAATTCACCCCTCCACTTT

d_call: NA
clone_size: NA
v_call: TRBV6-1
j_call: TRBJ1-2
cdr3_aa: CASSEPRRGRFNYGYTF
cdr3_nt: TGTGCCAGCAGTGAACCCCGCCGTGGGCGATTTAACTATGGCTACACCTTC

d_call: NA
clone_size: NA
v_call: TRBV7-9
j_call: TRBJ1-1
cdr3_aa: CASLLDTEAFF
cdr3_nt: TGTGCCAGCCTCCTCGACACTGAAGCTTTCTTT

d_call: TRBD2
clone_size: once
v_call: TRBV9
j_call: TRBJ2-3
cdr3_aa: CASSGTSGRSNTDTQYF
cdr3_nt: TGTGCCAGCAGCGGGACTAGCGGGAGGTCGAACACAGATACGCAGTATTTT

d_call: TRBD1
clone_size: NA
v_call: TRBV5-6
j_call: TRBJ2-7
cdr3_aa: CASSLAQTGGGEQYF
cdr3_nt: TGTGCCAGCAGCTTGGCCCAGACAGGGGGCGGCGAGCAGTACTTC

d_call: NA
clone_size: NA
v_call: TRBV30
j_call: TRBJ2-6
cdr3_aa: CACIMGLSGANVLTF
cdr3_nt: TGTGCCTGTATTATGGGACTCTCTGGGGCCAACGTCCTGACTTTC

d_call: NA
clone_size: once
v_call: TRBV7-6
j_call: TRBJ2-7
cdr3_aa: CASSLGSGPYEQYF
cdr3_nt: TGTGCCAGCAGCTTAGGGTCAGGTCCCTACGAGCAGTACTTC

d_call: NA
clone_size: NA
v_call: TRBV23-1
j_call: TRBJ1-6
cdr3_aa: CAPSRDGNSPLHF
cdr3_nt: TGCGCACCCTCCCGGGACGGAAATTCACCCCTCCACTTT

d_call: NA
clone_size: NA
v_call: TRBV7-6
j_call: TRBJ1-4
cdr3_aa: CASSKSNEKLFF
cdr3_nt: TGTGCCAGCAGCAAATCTAATGAAAAACTGTTTTTT

d_call: NA
clone_size: NA
v_call: TRBV6-5
j_call: TRBJ2-7
cdr3_aa: CASTMGTAGTYEQYF
cdr3_nt: TGTGCCAGCACTATGGGGACGGCTGGAACCTACGAGCAGTACTTC

d_call: NA
clone_size: NA
v_call: TRBV5-1
j_call: TRBJ2-3
cdr3_aa: CASSLEGQQDTQYF
cdr3_nt: TGCGCCAGCAGCTTGGAGGGGCAGCAAGATACGCAGTATTTT

d_call: NA
clone_size: NA
v_call: TRBV9
j_call: TRBJ2-2
cdr3_aa: CASTVGADTGELFF
cdr3_nt: TGTGCCAGCACCGTGGGAGCAGACACCGGGGAGCTGTTTTTT

d_call: TRBD1
clone_size: once
v_call: TRBV20-1
j_call: TRBJ2-7
cdr3_aa: CSARYQQGLYF
cdr3_nt: TGCAGTGCTAGATATCAACAGGGGCTGTACTTC

d_call: TRBD1
clone_size: once
v_call: TRBV5-1
j_call: TRBJ1-3
cdr3_aa: CASSLAQGAGNTIYF
cdr3_nt: TGCGCCAGCAGCTTGGCACAGGGGGCTGGAAACACCATATATTTT

d_call: TRBD2
clone_size: NA
v_call: TRBV9
j_call: TRBJ2-7
cdr3_aa: CASSQSSGGSSYEQYF
cdr3_nt: TGTGCCAGCAGCCAGTCTAGCGGGGGAAGCTCCTACGAGCAGTACTTC

d_call: TRBD1
clone_size: NA
v_call: TRBV15
j_call: TRBJ1-3
cdr3_aa: CATRQGAGNTIYF
cdr3_nt: TGTGCCACCAGACAGGGGGCTGGAAACACCATATATTTT

d_call: TRBD2
clone_size: NA
v_call: TRBV18
j_call: TRBJ2-2
cdr3_aa: CASSPPGTSGSTGELFF
cdr3_nt: TGTGCCAGCTCACCACCAGGGACTAGCGGTAGCACCGGGGAGCTGTTTTTT

d_call: NA
clone_size: once
v_call: TRBV7-6
j_call: TRBJ2-7
cdr3_aa: CASSFSILASDYEQYF
cdr3_nt: TGTGCCAGCAGCTTCTCCATTCTAGCGAGTGACTACGAGCAGTACTTC